The 19 T cell receptor beta chains below were found in one sample sequenced in a study of cytomegalovirus exposure and HLA in healthy donors. PCR employed 60 Vbeta and 13 Jbeta primers. The data were produced by immunoSEQ multiplex PCR, yet TCRdb's version contains in-frame clones alone and is incomplete. Here the sample spans 55,000 to 90,000 clones, around 76% being singletons. Sequenced input: PBMCs. The source of these receptors is a man over 45 in good health and CMV-seronegative.

The chain's CDR3 is CASSFIGGGELFF. In DNA form, the CDR3 reads TGTGCCAGCAGCTTTATCGGCGGCGGGGAGCTGTTTTTT. The V call is TRBV5-4, the J call TRBJ2-2; unclear D gene. Germline-derived CDR1 and CDR2 are SGHNT and YYREEE (reference sequence). This CDR3 region has 13 residues. Trimming pared 2 bases from V and 7 bases from J, leaving 9 bases between.

CDR3 DNA sequence: TGTGCCTGGGGGGGGACGGCCCTCTACGAGCAGTACTTC. The encoded protein is CAWGGTALYEQYF. This rearrangement joins TRBV30 to TRBJ2-7; D may be TRBD2 (6 bases). CDR3 size: 13 residues. Per the germline V gene, CDR1 is GTSNPN and CDR2 is SVGIG (reference sequence). The V and J ends lost 5 bases and 3 bases respectively, with 14 bases between them.

The chain recombines TRBV30 with TRBJ1-1; D gene uncertain. The germline CDR1 and CDR2 sequences are GTSNPN and SVGIG (reference sequence). Trimming took off 0 bases at V and 1 base at J, with 6 bases between the two ends. This CDR3 is 13 amino acids long. CDR3 DNA: TGTGCCTGGAGTGTACGCAGGAACACTGAAGCTTTCTTT. Amino acid sequence: CAWSVRRNTEAFF.

This clone has at least ten counts. The V call is TRBV19, the J call TRBJ2-3, with no clear D. This CDR3 contains 13 residues. CDR1 and CDR2 (germline): LNHDA, SQIVND (reference sequence). Deletions cut 4 bases from V and 2 bases from J, with 7 bases between. This CDR3 reads CASSNADTDTQYF. The CDR3 DNA follows: TGTGCCAGTAGTAACGCGGACACAGATACGCAGTATTTT. The full variable domain, in which reference TRBV19 and TRBJ2-3 provide the parts outside the CDR3, is DGGITQSPKYLFRKEGQNVTLSCEQNLNHDAMYWYRQDPGQGLRLIYYSQIVNDFQKGDIAEGYSVSREKKESFPLTVTSAQKNPTAFYLCASSNADTDTQYFGPGTRLTVL.

The chain links TRBV19 to TRBJ1-5, with TRBD1 matching over 9 bases. Germline V gene data show CDR1 as LNHDA and CDR2 as SQIVND (reference sequence). The CDR3 loop spans 16 amino acids. The V gene end was trimmed by 3 bases and the J gene end by 9 bases; junction bases not matched to a gene: 12. CDR3 region: CASSIGLGQGLSPQHF. DNA for the CDR3: TGTGCCAGTAGTATCGGTCTGGGACAGGGCTTATCGCCCCAGCATTTT.

The chain links TRBV19 to TRBJ1-1; 8 nucleotides align to TRBD1. Losses at the gene ends were 10 bases for V and 3 bases for J; bases not matched to a gene: 7. This CDR3 comprises 13 residues. Per germline, CDR1 LNHDA and CDR2 SQIVND (reference sequence). CDR3 in amino acids: CATTDREYTEAFF. CDR3 nucleotide sequence: TGTGCCACGACGGACAGGGAATACACTGAAGCTTTCTTT.

The rearrangement links TRBV7-2 to TRBJ2-5; maybe TRBD1 (6 bases). V was trimmed by 1 base and J by 4 bases, leaving 13 bases between them. CDR3 length: 15 residues. The germline CDR1 and CDR2 sequences are SGHTA and FQGNSA. The CDR3 here is CASSLEQGPLETQYF. For the CDR3, the DNA is TGTGCCAGCAGCTTAGAACAGGGCCCTCTAGAGACCCAGTACTTC.

This clone has just a few counts. This chain joins TRBV7-9 and TRBJ2-5; the D is unclear. Germline values: CDR1 SEHNR, CDR2 FQNEAQ (reference sequence). V was clipped by 1 base and J by 5 bases, with 8 bases between them. The CDR3 consists of 13 residues. The DNA of the CDR3 is TGTGCCAGCAGCTTAGGCAACCGGGAGACCCAGTACTTC. It is translated as CASSLGNRETQYF.

This sequence joins TRBV30 and TRBJ2-1; 7 nucleotides line up with TRBD2. V was pared by 5 bases and J by 10 bases, with 14 bases of the junction left unmatched. Germline values: CDR1 GTSNPN, CDR2 SVGIG (reference sequence). The CDR3 is 14 residues long. In DNA form, the CDR3 reads TGTGCCTGGTCGTTTGGCGGGAGTCTAGGAGAGCAGTTCTTC. This sequence encodes CAWSFGGSLGEQFF.

This clone was counted between two and nine times. The rearrangement joins TRBV30 to TRBJ1-5, with a possible D match to TRBD1 (6 bases). The CDR3 has 13 residues. Trimming shortened V by 1 base and J by 6 bases, and 10 bases separated the two germline ends. Germline values: CDR1 GTSNPN, CDR2 SVGIG (reference sequence). CDR3 coding DNA: TGTGCCTGGAGTGCCACAGGGTTTCAGCCCCAGCATTTT. Translation: CAWSATGFQPQHF. The full variable domain, rest sourced from reference TRBV30 and TRBJ1-5, is SQTIHQWPATLVQPVGSPLSLECTVEGTSNPNLYWYRQAAGRGLQLLFYSVGIGQISSEVPQNLSASRPQDRQFILSSKKLLLSDSGFYLCAWSATGFQPQHFGDGTRLSIL.

The rearrangement uses TRBV19 and TRBJ2-1, with TRBD2 matching over 9 bases. Looked up from germline, CDR1 is LNHDA and CDR2 is SQIVND (reference sequence). V lost 0 bases to trimming and J lost 7 bases; unmatched junction nucleotides: 10. The CDR3 spans 17 residues. CDR3 protein: CASSIDVIAGATNEQFF. The CDR3, as DNA: TGTGCCAGTAGTATAGACGTTATAGCGGGGGCGACGAATGAGCAGTTCTTC.

As to this clone: Other DNA sequences in the same sample also yield this CDR3. The chain uses TRBV29-1 and TRBJ2-3, with D maybe TRBD2 (5 bases). The CDR3 runs to 16 residues. Germline lookup yields CDR1 SQVTM and CDR2 ANQGSEA. With 7 bases removed from V and 0 bases from J, the gap between germline ends came to 20 bases. The CDR3 DNA sequence: TGCAGCGGACGACTGGCGGGTTTGCTTAGCACAGATACGCAGTATTTT. It codes for CSGRLAGLLSTDTQYF.

The J gene is TRBJ2-7, the V gene TRBV10-3; possibly TRBD2 for D (7 bases). With 10 bases removed from V and 3 bases from J, the gap between germline ends came to 19 bases. This CDR3 is 14 amino acids long. The germline gives CDR1 ENHRY, CDR2 SYGVKD. Written as DNA, the CDR3 is TGTGCCACTGGGGGGGGGCGCGGAAGCTACGAGCAGTACTTC. As protein: CATGGGRGSYEQYF.

The chain employs TRBV28 and TRBJ1-1, with TRBD1 matching 10 bases. CDR1 is MDHEN, CDR2 SYDVKM, per germline. The CDR3 contains 15 residues. Trimming at V came to 7 bases and at J to 1 base, leaving 6 bases not matched to a gene. CDR3 in DNA: TGTGCCAGCATCCCGGGACAGGGGAGGAACACTGAAGCTTTCTTT. Translation gives CASIPGQGRNTEAFF.

The genes are TRBV7-2 and TRBJ2-7, with no clear D. The germline gives CDR1 SGHTA, CDR2 FQGNSA. V was trimmed by 3 bases and J by 6 bases, leaving 9 bases between them. There are 12 residues in the CDR3. This CDR3 reads CASSLAVGEQYF. Written as DNA, the CDR3 is TGTGCCAGCAGCTTGGCTGTTGGCGAGCAGTACTTC.

This chain uses TRBV19 with TRBJ1-5; 7 positions match TRBD1. This CDR3 has 15 residues. V shed 8 bases, J shed 5 bases, and the junction held 12 bases outside the gene matches. Looked up from germline, CDR1 is LNHDA and CDR2 is SQIVND (reference sequence). DNA for the CDR3: TGTGCCAGTGAGAAAGGTGCAGGGGGTCATCAGCCCCAGCATTTT. Protein sequence: CASEKGAGGHQPQHF.

There are a few counts of this clone. V gene TRBV7-8 combines with J gene TRBJ1-1; the D is unclear. The V and J ends lost 2 bases and 5 bases respectively, with 12 bases between them. This CDR3 has 14 residues. The germline V gene has CDR1 SGHVS and CDR2 FQNEAQ. The CDR3, as DNA: TGTGCCAGCAGCTTAACCATTACAGTTACTGAAGCTTTCTTT. This sequence encodes CASSLTITVTEAFF.

V usage is TRBV30 and J usage is TRBJ2-1; 10 bases are shared with TRBD1. Trimming at V came to 3 bases and at J to 7 bases, leaving 12 bases not matched to a gene. Germline V gene sequence: CDR1 GTSNPN, CDR2 SVGIG (reference sequence). The CDR3 length is 16 residues. CDR3 DNA sequence: TGTGCCTGGAGGACCAGACAGGGGGCTGGTTTGAATGAGCAGTTCTTC. Protein sequence: CAWRTRQGAGLNEQFF.

This chain connects TRBV2 to TRBJ2-7; maybe TRBD2 (7 bases). This CDR3 has 13 amino acids. V shed 8 bases and J shed 5 bases, with 16 bases lying between them. Germline-derived CDR1 and CDR2 are SNHLY and FYNNEI. As DNA, the CDR3 is TGTGCCAGCGACGCTAGGGGGGGGCACGAGCAGTACTTC. Residues: CASDARGGHEQYF.